This T cell receptor beta chain was recovered during a study of cytotoxic CD8 clonotypes in ibrutinib-treated CLL. The protocol was immunoSEQ multiplex PCR, while the TCRdb copy is restricted to in-frame clones and leaves out a portion. This sample yields about 130,000 clones, of which roughly three quarters are seen a single time; 9.5% to 15% belongs to the top ten. Germline trimming cut 3 bases from V and 3 bases from J; bases unmatched to any gene: 7. This CDR3 contains 16 residues. Germline loops: CDR1 KGHSH, CDR2 LQKENI. This chain connects TRBV18 to TRBJ2-1; 8 nucleotides line up with TRBD2. The material sequenced was PBMCs, taken after 12 months of ibrutinib treatment. The TCR was taken from a human donor with chronic lymphocytic leukemia. Here the CDR3 reads CASSPGTSSLYNEQFF. The CDR3 DNA is TGTGCCAGCTCACCCGGGACTAGTTCTCTCTACAATGAGCAGTTCTTC. The full variable domain, rest sourced from reference TRBV18 and TRBJ2-1, is NAGVMQNPRHLVRRRGQEARLRCSPMKGHSHVYWYRQLPEEGLKFMVYLQKENIIDESGMPKERFSAEFPKEGPSILRIQQVVRGDSAAYFCASSPGTSSLYNEQFFGPGTRLTVL.